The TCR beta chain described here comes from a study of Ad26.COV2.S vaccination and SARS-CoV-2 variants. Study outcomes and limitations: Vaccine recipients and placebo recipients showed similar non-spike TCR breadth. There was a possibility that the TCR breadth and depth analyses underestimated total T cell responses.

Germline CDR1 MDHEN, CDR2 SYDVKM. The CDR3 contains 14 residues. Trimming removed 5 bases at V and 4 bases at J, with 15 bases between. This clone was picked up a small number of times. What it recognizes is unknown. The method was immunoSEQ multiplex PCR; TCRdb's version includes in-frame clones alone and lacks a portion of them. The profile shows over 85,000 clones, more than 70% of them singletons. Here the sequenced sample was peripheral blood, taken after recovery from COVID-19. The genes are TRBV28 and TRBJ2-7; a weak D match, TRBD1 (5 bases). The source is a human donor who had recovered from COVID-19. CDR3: CASSLPQGWYEQYF. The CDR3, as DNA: TGTGCCAGCAGTCTCCCCCAGGGATGGTACGAGCAGTACTTC.